The 10 T cell receptor beta chains listed next were all sequenced from one sample in a study of regulatory T cells in long-lasting Graves disease. The time point denotes: newly diagnosed GD, antithyroid drugs for less than 3 months. RNA isolated from PBMCs was used to make the TCR library. CDR3 regions were amplified by Arm-PCR using iRepertoire HTBI primers to build TCR beta libraries. TCRdb processed the multiplex PCR reads anew with MiXCR; each CDR3 protein has one entry. The table includes hundreds of thousands of distinct CDR3 sequences, roughly 15% detected once. These records were also assigned to another study, of T cells in Graves' hyperthyroidism and ophthalmopathy.

Sample: peripheral blood mononuclear cells (PBMCs), taken at new diagnosis, from a patient treated with antithyroid drugs. These receptors came from a woman in her twenties or thirties with Graves disease.

This clonotype has a count of ten or more. The chain carries TRBV7-3 and TRBJ2-7; 11 bases map to TRBD2. The ends lost 3 bases at V and 3 bases at J; junction bases unmatched: 7. The CDR3 consists of 16 residues. The V gene's germline CDR1 is SGHTA and CDR2 FQGTGA. CDR3: CASSFQPGLAVYEQYF. CDR3 DNA sequence: TGTGCCAGCAGCTTCCAACCGGGACTAGCGGTCTACGAGCAGTACTTC.

This clonotype has ten or more counts. The V and J genes are TRBV2 and TRBJ2-5; 9 bases are a match to TRBD2. V was clipped by 2 bases and J by 2 bases; unmatched bases: 9. The CDR3 spans 17 residues. In germline, CDR1 is SNHLY, CDR2 FYNNEI. CDR3 amino acids: CASSELPGTSPQETQYF. The CDR3 nucleotides read TGTGCCAGCAGTGAACTACCAGGGACTAGCCCACAAGAGACCCAGTACTTC.

This clonotype was seen repeatedly, ten times or more. The chain links TRBV28 to TRBJ2-4; no clear D. The CDR3 is 15 residues long. Trimming pared 1 base from V and 1 base from J, leaving 8 bases between. CDR1 and CDR2 (germline): MDHEN, SYDVKM. For the CDR3, the DNA is TGTGCCAGCAGTTTATCATTGGGGGCCAAAAACATTCAGTACTTC. Translating gives CASSLSLGAKNIQYF.

The V call is TRBV7-2, the J call TRBJ1-1; TRBD1 matches at 9 bases. The CDR3 runs 18 residues. The germline V gene encodes CDR1 SGHTA and CDR2 FQGNSA. The ends lost 10 bases at V and 3 bases at J; junction bases unmatched: 21. The CDR3 sequence is CAIPGQGLLRWRDTEAFF. The DNA for the CDR3 is TGTGCCATACCGGGACAGGGTCTTTTGCGATGGAGGGACACTGAAGCTTTCTTT.

The chain has TRBV6-1 and TRBJ2-2, with 7 bases aligning to TRBD2. CDR1 MNHNS and CDR2 SASEGT come from the germline V gene. The CDR3 covers 17 residues. CDR3 sequence: CVLGGLGGLANTGELFF. The CDR3 nucleotides read TGTGTCCTGGGGGGGTTAGGTGGACTAGCGAACACCGGGGAGCTGTTTTTT.

This clonotype was recorded a few times. The rearrangement joins TRBV18 to TRBJ2-7, with unresolved D. V shed 2 bases and J shed 7 bases, with 18 bases lying between them. Germline CDR1 KGHSH, CDR2 LQKENI. The length of the CDR3 is 15 residues. CDR3 region: CASSPDPGLGGEQYF. The CDR3 nucleotides read TGTGCCAGCTCACCAGATCCAGGCCTCGGCGGAGAGCAGTACTTC. Looking up the rest from reference TRBV18 and TRBJ2-7 gives the full variable domain: NAGVMQNPRHLVRRRGQEARLRCSPMKGHSHVYWYRQLPEEGLKFMVYLQKENIIDESGMPKERFSAEFPKEGPSILRIQQVVRGDSAAYFCASSPDPGLGGEQYFGPGTRLTVT.

This clonotype was counted between two and nine times. The chain is built from TRBV5-1 and TRBJ1-2, with D uncertain. The V and J ends lost 3 bases and 3 bases respectively, with 12 bases between them. Germline V gene data show CDR1 as SGHRS and CDR2 as YFSETQ. CDR3 length equals 14 residues. CDR3 in amino acids: CASSSSIGDYGYTF. The CDR3 bases are TGCGCCAGCAGCTCTTCTATTGGGGACTATGGCTACACCTTC.

This sequence joins TRBV11-3 and TRBJ2-2, with TRBD1 matching 9 bases. The CDR3 length is 15 residues. Germline V CDR1 and CDR2: SGHNT, YENEEA. The trim removed 4 bases at V and 3 bases at J, leaving 3 bases unmatched. The CDR3 nucleotides read TGTGCCAGCAGCTGGACAGGGGCCTACACCGGGGAGCTGTTTTTT. It translates to CASSWTGAYTGELFF.

This clonotype was observed at least ten times. CDR3 coding DNA: TGTGCCAGCAGTTTGCGCGGTACCTACAATGAGCAGTTCTTC. This codes for CASSLRGTYNEQFF. This chain links TRBV28 with TRBJ2-1; D not certain. Germline lookup yields CDR1 MDHEN and CDR2 SYDVKM. The CDR3 is made up of 14 amino acids. Between the trimmed V and J ends, which lost 3 bases and 2 bases, there was a span of 8 bases.

The chain combines TRBV11-2 with TRBJ1-1, with D possibly TRBD1 on 5 matching bases. Germline V gene data show CDR1 as SGHAT and CDR2 as FQNNGV. The CDR3 loop spans 17 amino acids. Deletions cut 2 bases from V and 1 base from J, with 17 bases between. CDR3 amino acids: CASSLLRPGDRNTEAFF. The CDR3 DNA follows: TGTGCCAGCAGCTTACTAAGGCCTGGGGACCGGAACACTGAAGCTTTCTTT.